This record covers a single T cell receptor (beta chain). These data originate in a study of blood T cells in healthy people across ages. The second PCR ran about 7 to 12 cycles with a sample-barcoded 5' primer and J-beta primers. Using its own MiXCR run on the 5' RACE reads, TCRdb lists one record per CDR3 protein. The sample contains about 780,000 distinct CDR3 sequences, around 50% of which appear only once. The CDR3 spans 13 residues. V was pared by 7 bases and J by 7 bases, with 13 bases of the junction left unmatched. The germline gives CDR1 DFQATT, CDR2 SNEGSKA (reference sequence). Specimen: blood. The V call is TRBV20-1, the J call TRBJ2-7, with 7 nucleotides matching TRBD2. This TCR was sampled from a man at least 80 years old in good health. The chain's CDR3 is CSGQRGTYNEQYF. For the CDR3, the DNA is TGCAGTGGCCAGCGGGGTACCTACAATGAGCAGTACTTC.